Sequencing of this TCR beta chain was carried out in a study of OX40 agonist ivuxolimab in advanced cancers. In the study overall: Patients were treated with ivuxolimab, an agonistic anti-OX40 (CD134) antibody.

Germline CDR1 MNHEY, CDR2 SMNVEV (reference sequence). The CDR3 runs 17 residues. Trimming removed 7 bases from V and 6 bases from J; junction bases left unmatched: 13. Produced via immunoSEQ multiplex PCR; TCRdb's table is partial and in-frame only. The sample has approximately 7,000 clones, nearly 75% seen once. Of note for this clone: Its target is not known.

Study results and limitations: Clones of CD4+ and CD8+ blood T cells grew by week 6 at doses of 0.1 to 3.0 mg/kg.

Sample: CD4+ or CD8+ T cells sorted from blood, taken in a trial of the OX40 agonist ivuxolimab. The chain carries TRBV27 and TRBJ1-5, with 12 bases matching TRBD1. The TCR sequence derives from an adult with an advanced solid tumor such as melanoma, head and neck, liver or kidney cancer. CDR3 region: CASTRRWGQGASQPQHF. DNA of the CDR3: TGTGCCAGCACCCGGCGGTGGGGACAGGGGGCTTCTCAGCCCCAGCATTTT.